Listed below are T cell receptor beta chains from one sample, sequenced in a study of OX40 agonist ivuxolimab in advanced cancers. The assay was immunoSEQ multiplex PCR, and TCRdb's table has in-frame clones only and misses some. The table has roughly 110,000 clones, approximately 90% seen once. Sequencing was performed on CD4+ or CD8+ T cells sorted from blood, taken in a trial of the OX40 agonist ivuxolimab. The receptors shown here come from an adult with an advanced solid tumor such as melanoma, head and neck, liver or kidney cancer. Each CDR3 is given with its conserved first and last residue.

len	v_gene	j_gene	CDR3aa
12	TRBV7-9	TRBJ1-2	CASSLEAYGYTF
13	TRBV28	TRBJ1-2	CASSLPGESGYTF
15	TRBV18	TRBJ2-5	CASSLMTGGQETQYF
15	TRBV27	TRBJ2-1	CASSLRGPSVDEQFF
13	TRBV29-1	TRBJ2-4	CSVSSGQGAIQYF
14	TRBV27	TRBJ2-1	CASQTHNTYNEQFF
13	TRBV30	TRBJ1-2	CAWSVQIRDGYTF
20	TRBV2	TRBJ2-7	CASSTGTDGTSGPLSYEQYF
15	TRBV5-5	TRBJ1-1	CASSLVVTGATEAFF
17	TRBV5-1	TRBJ1-1	CASSPWGTGSSDTEAFF
15	TRBV6-5	TRBJ1-2	CASRPTGIVFNGYTF
14	TRBV30	TRBJ1-4	CAWKGTDKNEKLFF
14	TRBV4-2	TRBJ2-7	CASSDGTRGSEQYF
13	TRBV6-5	TRBJ2-7	CASRRQGGYEQYF
16	TRBV28	TRBJ2-3	CASSTRTGGVTDTQYF
13	TRBV6-6	TRBJ1-5	CASNGQEDQPQHF
16	TRBV7-9	TRBJ1-2	CASSLAGSGPNYGYTF
16	TRBV28	TRBJ2-7	CASRTPPGQGPYEQYF
17	TRBV4-3	TRBJ2-2	CASSQVLGQGVTGELFF
13	TRBV7-9	TRBJ2-3	CASSFTLTDTQYF
15	TRBV28	TRBJ1-5	CASSLLTPNNQPQHF
14	TRBV5-1	TRBJ2-7	CASSLAQGSYEQYF
14	TRBV7-2	TRBJ2-4	CASSSSGLTNIQYF
12	TRBV29-1	TRBJ1-1	CSAKTGNTEAFF
16	TRBV7-2	TRBJ1-4	CASTLGVTSRNEKLFF
14	TRBV7-7	TRBJ2-5	CASSRDISGETQYF
15	TRBV10-1	TRBJ2-5	CASSEQGASRETQYF
13	TRBV9	TRBJ2-1	CASSTDGYNEQFF
15	TRBV18	TRBJ2-1	CASSLGQGAYNEQFF
15	TRBV11-3	TRBJ2-1	CASSLDLGSANEQFF
16	TRBV28	TRBJ1-3	CASSLLEGALGNTIYF
14	TRBV5-6	TRBJ1-2	CASSLGGQTYGYTF
19	TRBV18	TRBJ2-1	CASSSDRGPGLASYNEQFF
12	TRBV12-5	TRBJ1-1	CASSGRNTEAFF
14	TRBV29-1	TRBJ2-2	CSVRVAENTGELFF
15	TRBV5-6	TRBJ2-5	CASSLEGGRQETQYF
15	TRBV7-8	TRBJ2-7	CASSFAGRSSYEQYF
13	TRBV30	TRBJ1-3	CAWRPGTGNTIYF
15	TRBV5-8	TRBJ2-1	CASSLIRGSYNEQFF
13	TRBV6-5	NA	CASSHRPAYEQYF
14	TRBV5-1	TRBJ1-3	CASSLAGSGNTIYF